This T cell receptor beta chain was sequenced during a study of lymphopenia after photon versus proton radiotherapy. General observations from the study: Relative stability marked proton patients; photon patients lost diversity and naive cells. After lymphocyte nadir, photon-treated repertoires showed oligoclonal expansion, especially CD8+ Temra. Larger post-nadir TCR diversity loss correlated inversely with survival in deceased patients. Survival link was tested only in deceased patients; proton benefit remains a possibility.

TCRdb keeps only in-frame clones here, not all; method: immunoSEQ multiplex PCR. The repertoire holds some 30,000 clones, with about 87% as singletons. A note on this clone: Its specificity is not known.

This CDR3 comprises 15 residues. The germline V and J ends were trimmed by 6 bases and 3 bases, with 17 bases remaining between them. The germline V gene has CDR1 SQVTM and CDR2 ANQGSEA. The genes are TRBV29-1 and TRBJ2-2; D is unclear. Here the sequenced sample was peripheral blood, taken from a patient treated with proton-based radiotherapy. This sequence was found in a woman in her 70s with pancreatic cancer. The CDR3 coding sequence is TGCAGCGTACCCTTATTAGGAACGCACACCGGGGAGCTGTTTTTT. It translates to CSVPLLGTHTGELFF.